This T cell receptor beta chain was found in a study of pediatric ulcerative colitis. Assay used: immunoSEQ multiplex PCR; TCRdb lists only in-frame clones, some missing. This table has approximately 60,000 clones, roughly nine tenths appearing once. This clone was observed a single time. Germline lookup yields CDR1 WNHNN and CDR2 SYGVQD (reference sequence). Trimming cost V 3 bases and J 0 bases, with 6 bases left between them. This CDR3 is built from 14 residues. This receptor was taken from a boy aged 5-17 years with severe ulcerative colitis. The material sequenced was blood. The chain combines TRBV10-1 with TRBJ2-1; tentatively, D is TRBD1 (5 bases). The CDR3 protein is CASSDTGSYNEQFF. The CDR3 DNA sequence: TGCGCCAGCAGTGACACAGGCTCCTACAATGAGCAGTTCTTC.